This entry concerns a single T cell receptor beta chain. No antigen is known for it. The sample comes from a study of monozygotic twins with inflammatory bowel disease (dated by TCRdb to the late 2010s). A note on the overall study: The complete study included around 30 monozygotic twin pairs: 19 IBD-discordant Danish pairs and nine German pairs, of which four were IBD-concordant and five were IBD-discordant. Each individual had, on average, about 151 000 unique TCRalpha sequences and 181 000 unique TCRbeta sequences available for analysis. The search for disease-associated traits relied mainly on comparing, within discordant pairs, IBD patients with their genetically identical healthy co-twins. The full study reports these points: Because patients received different immunosuppressive treatments, the repertoires may have picked up extra background noise and variability between individuals. Measured by the inverse Simpson index, TCRbeta repertoire diversity was lower in IBD patients than in their healthy co-twins. No difference in repertoire similarity was observed between concordant and discordant twins, possibly owing to limited statistical power. The results gave no support for a single strong signal or clonotype linked to IBD. The analysis was unable to tell apart different T cell subtypes. Fewer clonotypes were shared with other individuals by IBD patients than by healthy twins, most markedly in patients showing signs of disease activity.

Libraries were constructed by 5' RACE. For each TCR library, approximately 4,000 ng of total RNA was used. For each sample, cDNA synthesis was carried out in eight separate reactions using SMARTScribe reverse transcriptase. During cDNA synthesis, template switching was used to introduce unique molecular identifiers that contained a 6-nucleotide sample barcode. Amplification of TCRalpha and TCRbeta cDNA involved two nested PCRs of about 15 and 9 cycles, and each PCR was followed by bead purification. Before amplification, the cDNA was treated with uracil DNA-glycosylase and purified using the QIAquick PCR purification kit. The second PCR added Illumina TruSeq-compatible adapters along with sample-specific barcodes. TapeStation and Qubit were used to check library quality and concentration, and 4.5 to 6.5 ng of each library was pooled. Pooled libraries were sequenced on an Illumina HiSeq2500 single-index Rapid Run with 2 x 100 bp reads and custom sequencing primers. The study's processing was this. MiGEC version 1.2.6 was used for UMI-based consensus assembly, which corrected PCR and sequencing errors. MiXCR version 2.1.1 was used to carry out V(D)J alignment, clonotype assembly and CDR3 extraction. Normalisation of gene usage, clonotype sharing and MAIT/NKT TCR abundance was achieved by analysing the top 1000, 10 000 and 20 000 clonotypes per sample. Diversity was computed as the inverse Simpson index with the vegan R package after downsampling to 27 000 UMIs. Paired Mann-Whitney U tests were applied to discordant twin pairs, with Benjamini-Hochberg correction for multiple testing. TCRdb reprocessed the reads, and each CDR3 protein sequence is entered once, without DNA. In this record, the V and J calls reflect TCRdb's handling and not the investigators' own analysis. The table held for this sample gives about 330,000 distinct CDR3 sequences. The leading ten clones occupy 2% to 2.5% of the sample.

From each donor, an approximately 2.4 ml peripheral blood sample was drawn into PAXgene tubes and stored at -80 degrees C. Without T cell sorting, total RNA was isolated from whole blood using the PAXgene blood miRNA kit on an automated QIAcube. Peripheral blood from monozygotic twin pairs, either concordant or discordant for inflammatory bowel disease, underwent deep TCRalpha and TCRbeta repertoire profiling that used unique molecular barcoding. Smoking habits were recorded for all twin pairs, and each individual was classified as a current, former or never smoker. Inclusive of the bounding cysteine and phenylalanine, the CDR3 is 12 residues long. The nucleotide record is missing. CDR1 MNHEY and CDR2 SMNVEV are derived from the germline V gene (reference sequence).

The receptor comes from a human donor with ulcerative colitis or Crohn's disease, or a healthy co-twin of an affected twin (not recorded which). Sequencing was performed on blood. Recombination connected TRBV27 to TRBJ1-5; TCRdb outputs TRBD1, but without DNA this stays unchecked. The CDR3 region has the sequence CASRQGVQPQHF.